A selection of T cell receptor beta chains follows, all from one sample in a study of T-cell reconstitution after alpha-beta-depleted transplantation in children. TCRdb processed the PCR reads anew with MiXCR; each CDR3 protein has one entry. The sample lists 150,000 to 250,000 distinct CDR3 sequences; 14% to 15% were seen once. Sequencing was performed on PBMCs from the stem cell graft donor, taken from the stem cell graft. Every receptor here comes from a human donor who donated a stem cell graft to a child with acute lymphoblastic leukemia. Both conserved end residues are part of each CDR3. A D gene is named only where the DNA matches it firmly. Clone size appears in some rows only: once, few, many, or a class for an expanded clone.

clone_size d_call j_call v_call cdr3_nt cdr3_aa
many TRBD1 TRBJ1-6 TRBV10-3 TGTGCCATCAGTGGACAGGGGGGCAATTCACCCCTCCACTTT CAISGQGGNSPLHF
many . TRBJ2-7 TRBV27 TGTGCCAGCAGTTTATCGAGGGAGTCCGGTGCCTACGAGCAGTACTTC CASSLSRESGAYEQYF
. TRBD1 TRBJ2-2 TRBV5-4 TGTGCCAGCAGCCCTCCGGACAGGAGGAACACCGGGGAGCTGTTTTTT CASSPPDRRNTGELFF
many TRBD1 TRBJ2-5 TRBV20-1 TGCAGTGCTTACCGGGACAGGGGAGAGACCCAGTACTTC CSAYRDRGETQYF
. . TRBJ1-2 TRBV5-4 TGTGCCAGCAGCTTACCCGGGACGGGCTATGGCTACACCTTC CASSLPGTGYGYTF
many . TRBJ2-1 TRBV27 TGTGCCAGCAGTTCTCCCCTAGCGCGAGGTCTCAATGAGCAGTTCTTC CASSSPLARGLNEQFF
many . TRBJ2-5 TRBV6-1 TGTGCCTCCCAGTTAGCAGGGGAACAAGAGACCCAGTACTTC CASQLAGEQETQYF
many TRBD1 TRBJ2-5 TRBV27 TGTGCCAGCAGTTTAGCAGGGGGCACGGGAGCGGAGACCCAGTACTTC CASSLAGGTGAETQYF
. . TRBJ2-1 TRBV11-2 TGTGCCAGCAGCGCGACGCATTACAATGAGCAGTTCTTC CASSATHYNEQFF
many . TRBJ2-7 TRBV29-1 TGCAGCGTGGTAAAGGGCTCCTACGAGCAGTACTTC CSVVKGSYEQYF
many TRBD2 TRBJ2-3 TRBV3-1 TGTGCCAGCAGCTCCCTAGCGGAAGGCAGCACAGATACGCAGTATTTT CASSSLAEGSTDTQYF
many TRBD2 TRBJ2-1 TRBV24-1 TGTGCCACCAGTGATACCGACCGGGGACGAACTAGCGGGAGGATCAATGAGCAGTTCTTC CATSDTDRGRTSGRINEQFF
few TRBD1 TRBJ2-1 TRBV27 TGTGCCAGCGGGCTTTGGACAGGGGGCTTAAATGAGCAGTTCTTC CASGLWTGGLNEQFF
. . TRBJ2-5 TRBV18 TGTGCCAGCTCACAGGAACAAGAGACCCAGTACTTC CASSQEQETQYF
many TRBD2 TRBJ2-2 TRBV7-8 TGTGCCACCCTAGCGGGAGTTACCGGGGAGCTGTTTTTT CATLAGVTGELFF
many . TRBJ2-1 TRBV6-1 TGTGCCAGCAGTCCTTCGGGTCCCAATGAGCAGTTCTTC CASSPSGPNEQFF
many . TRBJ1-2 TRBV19 TGTGCCAGTAGTACCGAACTCGTTTCGGGCTATGGCTACACCTTC CASSTELVSGYGYTF
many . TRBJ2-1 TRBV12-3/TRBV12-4 TGTGCCAGCTCAATGCCGGCTAGGGGGTACAATGAGCAGTTCTTC CASSMPARGYNEQFF
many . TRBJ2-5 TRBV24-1 TGTGCCACCAGTGCTGCGGTGCAGGAGACCCAGTACTTC CATSAAVQETQYF
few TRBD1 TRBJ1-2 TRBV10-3 TGTGCCACCAGAAAGGGACAGGGCCGACTGGCCTCTAACTATGGCTACACCTTC CATRKGQGRLASNYGYTF
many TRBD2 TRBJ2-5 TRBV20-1 TGCAGTGCTAGAGCGGCCGGGAGGGCCGGGGAGACCCAGTACTTC CSARAAGRAGETQYF
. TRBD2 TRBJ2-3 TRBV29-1 TGCAGCGTTGAAGATCTAGCGGGAGCCCTTCTGAGCACAGATACGCAGTATTTT CSVEDLAGALLSTDTQYF
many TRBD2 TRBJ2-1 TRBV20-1 TGCAGTGCCTCTCGGGGACTAGCGGGATTTGAGCAGTTCTTC CSASRGLAGFEQFF
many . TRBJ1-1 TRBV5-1 TGCGCCAGCAGCGGGCAGGGGAATCACCCTGAAGCTTTCTTT CASSGQGNHPEAFF
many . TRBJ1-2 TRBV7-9 TGTGCCAGCAGCTTAGGACCCAGGAATGGCTACACCTTC CASSLGPRNGYTF
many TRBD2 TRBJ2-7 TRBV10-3 TGTGCCATCAGCTTAGCGGGGGACGAGCAGTACTTC CAISLAGDEQYF
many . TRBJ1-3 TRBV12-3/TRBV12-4 TGTGCCAGCAGTTTTGGACAGTCGCCTTATTTT CASSFGQSPYF
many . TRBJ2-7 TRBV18 TGTGCCAGCTCACCGGAAAGCGGCTCCTACGAGCAGTACTTC CASSPESGSYEQYF
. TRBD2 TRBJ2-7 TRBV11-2 TGTGCCAGCAGCTTAGGTTTGAGGACTAGCGAGAAGAACGAGCAGTACTTC CASSLGLRTSEKNEQYF
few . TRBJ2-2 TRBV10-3 TGTGCCACCAGACCTAGCGAGAACACCGGGGAGCTGTTTTTT CATRPSENTGELFF
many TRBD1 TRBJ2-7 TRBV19 TGTGCCAGTAGCAGCCGGGGCGGGACAGGGGGCGACGAGCAGTACTTC CASSSRGGTGGDEQYF
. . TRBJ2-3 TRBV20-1 TGCAGTGTCTTAGCGGAACAAACAGATACGCAGTATTTT CSVLAEQTDTQYF
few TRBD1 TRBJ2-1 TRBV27 TGTGCCAGCAGTCGAAATACGGGACAGGGGGCCTGGGCCCCTCCCAATGAGCAGTTCTTC CASSRNTGQGAWAPPNEQFF
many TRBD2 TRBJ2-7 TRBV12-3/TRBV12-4 TGTGCCAGCAGGAGGACTAGCGTACCCTACGAGCAGTACTTC CASRRTSVPYEQYF
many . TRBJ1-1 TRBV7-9 TGTGCCAGCAGCTTAATGGAGAACACTGAAGCTTTCTTT CASSLMENTEAFF
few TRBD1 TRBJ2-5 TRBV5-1 TGCGCCAGCAGCCTCAATACAGGGGACGTTAGAGAGACCCAGTACTTC CASSLNTGDVRETQYF
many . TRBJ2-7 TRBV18 TGTGCCAGCTCACCACCAGGGCCCTACGAGCAGTACTTC CASSPPGPYEQYF
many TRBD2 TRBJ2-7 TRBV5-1 TGCGCCAGCAGCATGCCTAGCGGGAGGGCCTCCACCTACGAGCAGTACTTC CASSMPSGRASTYEQYF
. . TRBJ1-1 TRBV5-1 TGCGCCAGCAGCTTGAGCAGGGAGACTGAAGCTTTCTTT CASSLSRETEAFF
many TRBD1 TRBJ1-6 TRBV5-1 TGCGCCAGCAGCCCGACAGGGGGGAATAATTCACCCCTCCACTTT CASSPTGGNNSPLHF
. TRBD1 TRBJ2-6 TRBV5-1 TGCGCCAGCAGCTGGACAGGGCCCCGCTCTGGGGCCAACGTCCTGACTTTC CASSWTGPRSGANVLTF
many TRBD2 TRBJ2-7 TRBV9 TGTGCCAGCAGCGTTGGGACTAGCGATCGGGAGCAGTACTTC CASSVGTSDREQYF
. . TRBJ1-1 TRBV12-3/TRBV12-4 TGTGCCAGCAGTTTTCGCCCGAGCATGAACACTGAAGCTTTCTTT CASSFRPSMNTEAFF
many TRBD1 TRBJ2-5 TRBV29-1 TGCAGCGTTGGGGGACAGAGAGCAAAAGAGACCCAGTACTTC CSVGGQRAKETQYF
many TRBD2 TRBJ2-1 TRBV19 TGTGCCAGTAGTTGGGGGACTAGCTCCTACAATGAGCAGTTCTTC CASSWGTSSYNEQFF
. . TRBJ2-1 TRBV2 TGTGCCCGCAGTTTGGGGGGAGGCCCTCTTAGCTCCTACAATGAGCAGTTCTTC CARSLGGGPLSSYNEQFF
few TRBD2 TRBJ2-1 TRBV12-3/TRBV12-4 TGTGCCAGCAGACCCTTAGGTAGCGGGGACCAATACAATGAGCAGTTCTTC CASRPLGSGDQYNEQFF
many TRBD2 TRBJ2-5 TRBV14 TGTGCCAGCAGCCAGGCTAGCGGGATTGCTCGAGAGACCCAGTACTTC CASSQASGIARETQYF
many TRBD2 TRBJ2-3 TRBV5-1 TGCGCCAGCAGCTTGGCGGGACTAGCGGGAGCAACAGATACGCAGTATTTT CASSLAGLAGATDTQYF
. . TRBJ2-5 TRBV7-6 TGTGCCAGCAGCTTATCGGGGCTTCGAGAGACCCAGTACTTC CASSLSGLRETQYF
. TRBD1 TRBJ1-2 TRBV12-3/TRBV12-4 TGTGCCAGCAGTTTACTGGGACAGGCTCCCATTGCCTTC CASSLLGQAPIAF
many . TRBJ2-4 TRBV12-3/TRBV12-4 TGTGCCAGCAGCATCCCAGGGGTGTACAAAAACATTCAGTACTTC CASSIPGVYKNIQYF
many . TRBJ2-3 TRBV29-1 TGCAGCGTTGTAGGTTCTCCGGGGACCAACACAGATACGCAGTATTTT CSVVGSPGTNTDTQYF
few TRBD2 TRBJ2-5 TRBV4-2 TGTGCCAGCAGCCAAATAGGGACTAGCGGGATGGCGGAGACCCAGTACTTC CASSQIGTSGMAETQYF
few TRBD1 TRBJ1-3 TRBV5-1 TGCGCCAGCAGCTTGGAGTTCACAGGGGTTGCAGGAAACACCATATATTTT CASSLEFTGVAGNTIYF
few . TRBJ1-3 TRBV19 TGTGCCACCCTAGGGGCCGGACAGCATCGCGACACCATATATTTT CATLGAGQHRDTIYF
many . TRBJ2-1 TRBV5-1 TGCGCCAGCACAAGACTAGGGGCCTACAATGAGCAGTTCTTC CASTRLGAYNEQFF
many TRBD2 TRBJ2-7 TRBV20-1 TGCAGTGCTAGAGTTCGGGAGGGCCCATACGAGCAGTACTTC CSARVREGPYEQYF
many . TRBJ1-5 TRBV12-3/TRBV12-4 TGTGCCAGCAGTTTGGGGACCCCTAGCAATCAGCCCCAGCATTTT CASSLGTPSNQPQHF
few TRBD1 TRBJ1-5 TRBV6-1 TGTGCCAGCAGAGGACAGGGGAAAGGTCAGCCCCAGCATTTT CASRGQGKGQPQHF